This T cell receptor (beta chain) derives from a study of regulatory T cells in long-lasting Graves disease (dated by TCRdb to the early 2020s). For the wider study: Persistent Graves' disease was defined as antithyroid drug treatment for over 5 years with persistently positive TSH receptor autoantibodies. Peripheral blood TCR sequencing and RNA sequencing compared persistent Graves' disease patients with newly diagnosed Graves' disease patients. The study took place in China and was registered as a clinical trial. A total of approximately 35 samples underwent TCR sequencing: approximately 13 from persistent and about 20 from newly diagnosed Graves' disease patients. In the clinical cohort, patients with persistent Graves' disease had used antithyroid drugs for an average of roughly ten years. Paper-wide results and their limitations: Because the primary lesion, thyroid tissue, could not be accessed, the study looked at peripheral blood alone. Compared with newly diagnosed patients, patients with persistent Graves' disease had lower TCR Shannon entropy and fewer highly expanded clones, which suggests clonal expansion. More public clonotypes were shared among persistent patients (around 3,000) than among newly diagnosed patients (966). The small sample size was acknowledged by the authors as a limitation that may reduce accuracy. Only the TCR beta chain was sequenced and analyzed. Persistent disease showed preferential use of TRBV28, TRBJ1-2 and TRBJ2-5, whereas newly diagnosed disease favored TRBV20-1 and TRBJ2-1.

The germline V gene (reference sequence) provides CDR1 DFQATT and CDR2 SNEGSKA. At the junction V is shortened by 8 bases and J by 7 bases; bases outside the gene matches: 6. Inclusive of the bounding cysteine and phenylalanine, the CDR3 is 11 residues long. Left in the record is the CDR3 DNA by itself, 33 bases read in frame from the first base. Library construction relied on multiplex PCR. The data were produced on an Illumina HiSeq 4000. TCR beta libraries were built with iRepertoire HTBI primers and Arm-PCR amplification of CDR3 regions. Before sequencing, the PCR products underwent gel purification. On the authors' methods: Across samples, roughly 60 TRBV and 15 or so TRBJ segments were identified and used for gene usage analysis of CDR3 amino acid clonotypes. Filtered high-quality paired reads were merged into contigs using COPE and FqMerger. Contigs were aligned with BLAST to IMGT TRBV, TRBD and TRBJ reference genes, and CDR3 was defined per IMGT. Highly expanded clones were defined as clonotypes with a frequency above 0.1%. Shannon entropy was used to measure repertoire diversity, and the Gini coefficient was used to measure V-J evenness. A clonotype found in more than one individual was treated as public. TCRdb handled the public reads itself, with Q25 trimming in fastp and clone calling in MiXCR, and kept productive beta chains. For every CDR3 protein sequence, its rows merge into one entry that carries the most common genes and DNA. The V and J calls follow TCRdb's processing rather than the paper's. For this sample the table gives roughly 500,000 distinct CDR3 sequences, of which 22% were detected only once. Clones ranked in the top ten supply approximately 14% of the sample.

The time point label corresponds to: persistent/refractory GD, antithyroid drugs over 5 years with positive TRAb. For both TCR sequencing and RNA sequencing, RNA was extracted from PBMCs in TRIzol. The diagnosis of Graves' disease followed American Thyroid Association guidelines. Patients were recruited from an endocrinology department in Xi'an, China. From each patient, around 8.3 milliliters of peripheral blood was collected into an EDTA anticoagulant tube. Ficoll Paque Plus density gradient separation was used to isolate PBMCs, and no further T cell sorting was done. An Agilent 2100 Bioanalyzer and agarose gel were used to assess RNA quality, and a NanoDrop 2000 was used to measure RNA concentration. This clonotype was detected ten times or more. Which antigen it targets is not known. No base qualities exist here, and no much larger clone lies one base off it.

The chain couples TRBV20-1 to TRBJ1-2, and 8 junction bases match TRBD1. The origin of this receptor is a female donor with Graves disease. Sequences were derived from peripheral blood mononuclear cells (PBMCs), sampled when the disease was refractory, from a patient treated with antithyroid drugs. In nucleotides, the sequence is TGCAGTAAGACAGGGGATGGTGGCTACACCTTC. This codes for CSKTGDGGYTF.